Presented here are 21 T cell receptor beta chains from one specimen sequenced in a study of cytomegalovirus exposure and HLA in healthy donors listed by TCRdb under 2017. The library was obtained by the immunoSEQ multiplex PCR assay. For the multiplex PCR, a mixture combining 60 forward primers for TCR Vbeta segments and 13 reverse primers for TCR Jbeta segments was used. Not all clones reach the TCRdb copy of this immuneACCESS table, which keeps in-frame sequences only. Checked studies attribute under half of the gap to unresolved V genes and leave the rest unexplained. Here the sample has nearly 80,000 clones; roughly three quarters occur a single time. The ten largest clones represent around 22% of the sample. The source material was PBMCs. These receptors were obtained from a woman aged 40 to 50 in good health and CMV-seropositive.

The sample holds one count of this clone. V gene TRBV5-1 combines with J gene TRBJ2-5; 8 bases align to TRBD1. The CDR3 length is 16 residues. The germline gives CDR1 SGHRS, CDR2 YFSETQ. The V gene end was trimmed by 4 bases and the J gene end by 2 bases; junction bases not matched to a gene: 10. The CDR3 protein is CASSKPTGAGQETQYF. CDR3 nucleotide sequence: TGCGCCAGCAGCAAGCCGACAGGGGCTGGGCAAGAGACCCAGTACTTC.

V and J are TRBV6-1 and TRBJ1-5; the D gene is possibly TRBD1 (6 bases). The germline V gene has CDR1 MNHNS and CDR2 SASEGT. Deletions cut 4 bases from V and 2 bases from J, with 9 bases between. The CDR3 covers 14 residues. CDR3 in amino acids: CASSARGGNQPQHF. The CDR3 DNA is TGTGCCAGCAGTGCCAGGGGTGGCAATCAGCCCCAGCATTTT.

The chain links TRBV7-9 to TRBJ1-2, with 7 positions matching TRBD1. The CDR3 extends over 14 amino acids. CDR1 and CDR2 from the germline V gene are SEHNR and FQNEAQ (reference sequence). V shed 7 bases, J shed 2 bases, and the junction held 7 bases outside the gene matches. CDR3 sequence (DNA): TGTGCCAGCACCCCGACAGGGTCGAACTATGGCTACACCTTC. Protein: CASTPTGSNYGYTF.

V and J are TRBV7-9 and TRBJ1-1, with unresolved D. The CDR3 sequence is 15 residues long. Germline CDR1 is SEHNR and CDR2 is FQNEAQ (reference sequence). Between the trimmed V and J ends, which lost 3 bases and 0 bases, there was a span of 11 bases. This CDR3 reads CASSLSDRMNTEAFF. The CDR3 DNA reads as TGTGCCAGCAGCTTGAGTGATCGCATGAACACTGAAGCTTTCTTT. Using reference TRBV7-9 and TRBJ1-1 for the parts outside the CDR3, the full variable domain is DTGVSQNPRHKITKRGQNVTFRCDPISEHNRLYWYRQTLGQGPEFLTYFQNEAQLEKSRLLSDRFSAERPKGSFSTLEIQRTEQGDSAMYLCASSLSDRMNTEAFFGQGTRLTVV.

The rearrangement uses TRBV6-6 and TRBJ2-3, with 9 bases matching TRBD2. The CDR3 is 15 amino acids. CDR1 MNHNY and CDR2 SVGAGI come from the germline V gene (reference sequence). The J segment lost 4 bases and the V segment lost 5 bases, leaving 7 bases of the junction unmatched. The CDR3 DNA reads TGTGCCAGCAGTAGGACTAGCGCAATCTCAGATACGCAGTATTTT. Translated, it gives CASSRTSAISDTQYF.

The CDR3 reads CASSQVMSSSGNKPNTGELFF. In nucleotides, the CDR3 is TGTGCCAGCAGCCAAGTTATGAGTTCTAGCGGGAATAAGCCGAACACCGGGGAGCTGTTTTTT. J is TRBJ2-2 and V is TRBV4-2; 9 bases align to TRBD2. Trimming cost V 1 base and J 0 bases; bases outside gene matches: 15. CDR1 LGHNA and CDR2 YNFKEQ come from the germline V gene. This CDR3 is 21 amino acids long.

This chain joins TRBV5-1 and TRBJ2-1; possible D gene TRBD1, 6 bases. The CDR3 totals 14 residues. Germline CDR1 is SGHRS and CDR2 is YFSETQ. The V and J ends lost 6 bases and 6 bases respectively, with 16 bases between them. The CDR3 coding sequence is TGCGCCAGCAAATCCGAACAGGGAGTCAATGAGCAGTTCTTC. Protein: CASKSEQGVNEQFF.

V gene TRBV6-5 combines with J gene TRBJ2-7; maybe TRBD1 (5 bases). The ends were cut back, 0 bases at V and 2 bases at J, with 11 bases in the middle. The germline CDR1 and CDR2 sequences are MNHEY and SVGAGI. The CDR3 sequence is 15 residues long. The CDR3 region is CASSYSGVGTYEQYF. DNA of the CDR3: TGTGCCAGCAGTTACTCAGGGGTTGGGACCTACGAGCAGTACTTC.

This clone appeared once. This sequence joins TRBV20-1 and TRBJ1-1; 10 bases agree with TRBD1. With V trimmed by 6 bases and J by 11 bases, 3 bases remained unmatched. Germline V gene lookup returns CDR1 DFQATT and CDR2 SNEGSKA (reference sequence). The CDR3 extends over 10 amino acids. CDR3 DNA: TGCAGTGCCTTGGGACAGGGGGCTTTCTTT. Its protein is CSALGQGAFF.

This clone was seen a few times. This sequence joins TRBV5-6 and TRBJ2-7; 8 nucleotides align to TRBD1. This CDR3 is 19 amino acids long. CDR1 and CDR2 (germline): SGHDT, YYEEEE. V was pared by 6 bases and J by 2 bases, with 22 bases of the junction left unmatched. The DNA for the CDR3 is TGTGCCAGCACCGTGGATGACAGGGGATATCCTTCGTTTCCCTACGAGCAGTACTTC. It translates to CASTVDDRGYPSFPYEQYF.

This chain links TRBV30 with TRBJ2-7; perhaps TRBD2 as D (6 bases). Germline CDR1 reads GTSNPN; CDR2 reads SVGIG (reference sequence). The CDR3 is made up of 15 amino acids. V dropped 2 bases and J dropped 4 bases, with 18 bases sitting between them. The CDR3 loop reads CAWSRGGKGAYEQYF. The CDR3 DNA follows: TGTGCCTGGAGTAGGGGCGGGAAAGGGGCTTACGAGCAGTACTTC.

The chain is built from TRBV30 and TRBJ2-1; 8 nucleotides match TRBD2. The CDR3 consists of 16 residues. Trimming took 3 bases from V and 8 from J; bases not matched to a gene: 15. The V gene's germline CDR1 is GTSNPN and CDR2 SVGIG (reference sequence). Here the CDR3 reads CAWSPTREGRLHEQFF. CDR3 nucleotide sequence: TGTGCCTGGAGCCCAACCCGGGAGGGCCGGTTACATGAGCAGTTCTTC.

The V gene is TRBV4-1, the J gene TRBJ2-7, with D perhaps matching TRBD2 (5 bases). V was pared by 1 base and J by 6 bases, with 16 bases between. The CDR3 sequence is 15 residues long. The germline CDR1 and CDR2 sequences are MGHRA and YSYEKL. CDR3 loop: CASSQGLLVAGEQYF. CDR3 DNA: TGCGCCAGCAGCCAAGGTTTGCTAGTGGCGGGCGAGCAGTACTTC.

CDR3: CAWSSNSVSYEQYF. CDR3 DNA: TGTGCCTGGAGTAGCAATTCGGTGTCCTACGAGCAGTACTTC. The V gene is TRBV30, the J gene TRBJ2-7; D ambiguous. CDR1 is GTSNPN and CDR2 is SVGIG in the germline V gene (reference sequence). With 2 bases removed from V and 1 base from J, the gap between germline ends came to 12 bases. There are 14 residues in the CDR3. The variable domain in full, with the rest retrieved from reference TRBV30 and TRBJ2-7, is SQTIHQWPATLVQPVGSPLSLECTVEGTSNPNLYWYRQAAGRGLQLLFYSVGIGQISSEVPQNLSASRPQDRQFILSSKKLLLSDSGFYLCAWSSNSVSYEQYFGPGTRLTVT.

This chain connects TRBV5-6 to TRBJ1-6; D is possibly TRBD1 (5 bases). This CDR3 spans 14 amino acids. V was shortened by 4 bases and J by 6 bases, with 11 bases between the two germline ends. Germline V gives CDR1 SGHDT, CDR2 YYEEEE. The DNA for the CDR3 is TGTGCCAGCAGCGCGGGACGGTCTAATTCACCCCTCCACTTT. Translation gives CASSAGRSNSPLHF.

The chain carries TRBV18 and TRBJ1-1; 7 bases fit TRBD1. The V gene's germline CDR1 is KGHSH and CDR2 LQKENI. The CDR3 length is 17 residues. The trim removed 1 base at V and 3 bases at J, leaving 11 bases unmatched. The CDR3 protein is CASSPLGLHRGDTEAFF. The CDR3 bases are TGTGCCAGCTCACCACTGGGTCTTCACAGGGGAGACACTGAAGCTTTCTTT.

The chain links TRBV4-1 to TRBJ1-2; 12 nucleotides line up with TRBD1. Looked up from germline, CDR1 is MGHRA and CDR2 is YSYEKL. The CDR3 is made up of 16 amino acids. Losses at the gene ends were 4 bases for V and 5 bases for J; bases not matched to a gene: 8. The CDR3 DNA sequence: TGCGCCAGCAGCCTGACTTCGGGACAGGGGGCGTATGGCTACACCTTC. This translates into CASSLTSGQGAYGYTF.

CDR3 sequence (DNA): TGTGCCACCAGTATTTGGGACAGGGCCGTGAACACTGAAGCTTTCTTT. Translated, it gives CATSIWDRAVNTEAFF. The chain carries TRBV15 and TRBJ1-1; 9 nucleotides line up with TRBD1. V shed 6 bases, J shed 0 bases, and the junction held 8 bases outside the gene matches. Germline CDR1 LNHNV, CDR2 YYDKDF (reference sequence). CDR3 length: 16 residues. Drawing the rest from reference TRBV15 and TRBJ1-1, the complete variable domain is DAMVIQNPRYQVTQFGKPVTLSCSQTLNHNVMYWYQQKSSQAPKLLFHYYDKDFNNEADTPDNFQSRRPNTSFCFLDIRSPGLGDTAMYLCATSIWDRAVNTEAFFGQGTRLTVV.

The chain combines TRBV14 with TRBJ2-1; 7 bases are shared with TRBD2. J lost 6 bases, V lost 2 bases, and 13 bases had no gene match. The CDR3 loop spans 17 amino acids. Germline values: CDR1 SGHDN, CDR2 FVKESK. The CDR3 bases are TGTGCCAGCAGCCAAAGTCTTCTAGCGGCTGTGCGCAATGAGCAGTTCTTC. Amino acid sequence: CASSQSLLAAVRNEQFF. Full variable domain (outside the CDR3, taken from reference TRBV14 and TRBJ2-1): EAGVTQFPSHSVIEKGQTVTLRCDPISGHDNLYWYRRVMGKEIKFLLHFVKESKQDESGMPNNRFLAERTGGTYSTLKVQPAELEDSGVYFCASSQSLLAAVRNEQFFGPGTRLTVL.

This sequence joins TRBV13 and TRBJ2-7; 11 nucleotides match TRBD2. J lost 0 bases, V lost 3 bases, and 7 bases had no gene match. The germline V gene has CDR1 PRHDT and CDR2 FYEKMQ (reference sequence). There are 17 residues in the CDR3. As DNA, the CDR3 is TGTGCCAGCAGCTTTCGAGAAACTAGCGGGAGCTCCTACGAGCAGTACTTC. Translation: CASSFRETSGSSYEQYF. The full variable domain, its missing parts supplied by reference TRBV13 and TRBJ2-7, is AAGVIQSPRHLIKEKRETATLKCYPIPRHDTVYWYQQGPGQDPQFLISFYEKMQSDKGSIPDRFSAQQFSDYHSELNMSSLELGDSALYFCASSFRETSGSSYEQYFGPGTRLTVT.

This chain uses TRBV28 with TRBJ1-2; 8 nucleotides line up with TRBD1. The CDR3 is 13 amino acids. CDR1 and CDR2 from the germline V gene are MDHEN and SYDVKM. The V segment lost 7 bases and the J segment 6 bases; nucleotides outside the gene matches: 7. The CDR3 is CASILQGANGYTF. The CDR3, as DNA: TGTGCCAGCATCCTGCAGGGGGCGAATGGCTACACCTTC.